A single sample is the source of the 12 T cell receptor beta chains below, sequenced in a study of T cell responses to AZD1222 COVID-19 vaccine. Clones were sequenced by immunoSEQ multiplex PCR, and TCRdb holds only the in-frame ones, with some missing. Among around 130,000 clones listed, 70% to 90% were seen once. The material sequenced was peripheral blood, taken on day 0 of AZD1222 vaccination. All receptors come from an adult in good health.

The rearrangement joins TRBV6-1 to TRBJ2-4, with D maybe TRBD2 (5 bases). The CDR3 runs 13 residues. Germline CDR1 is MNHNS and CDR2 is SASEGT. Trimming took 0 bases from V and 7 from J, leaving 7 bases between them. CDR3 in amino acids: CASSEARGNIQYF. CDR3 nucleotides: TGTGCCAGCAGTGAAGCGAGAGGGAACATTCAGTACTTC.

V gene TRBV21-1 combines with J gene TRBJ1-3. TRBV21-1 is a recognized pseudogene. CDR3 length equals 14 residues. CDR3 DNA sequence: TGTGCCAGCAGAGGGGACGTTCATGGAAACACCATATATTTT. Translating it yields CASRGDVHGNTIYF.

The genes are TRBV7-9 and TRBJ2-7, with D uncertain. V shed 1 base and J shed 6 bases, with 13 bases lying between them. Germline V gene lookup returns CDR1 SEHNR and CDR2 FQNEAQ (reference sequence). The CDR3 spans 14 residues. CDR3: CASSLVGLAGEQYF. The CDR3 nucleotides read TGTGCCAGCAGCTTAGTTGGGTTGGCCGGCGAGCAGTACTTC.

This clone is a singleton in its sample. This chain connects TRBV4-3 to TRBJ2-7, with D possibly TRBD1 on 6 matching bases. The CDR3 runs 15 residues. CDR1 and CDR2 (germline): LGHNA, YSLEER. Between the trimmed V and J ends, which lost 7 bases and 1 base, there was a span of 17 bases. As DNA, the CDR3 is TGCGCCAGCAACTCTACTCAGGGGATATCCTACGAGCAGTACTTC. The encoded protein is CASNSTQGISYEQYF.

The V gene is TRBV4-1, the J gene TRBJ1-1; D unclear. Germline V lookup: CDR1 MGHRA, CDR2 YSYEKL. Trimming removed 1 base at V and 0 bases at J, with 12 bases between. The CDR3 runs 16 residues. The CDR3: CASSQGSGNMNTEAFF. Here the CDR3 DNA reads TGCGCCAGCAGCCAAGGTTCTGGTAACATGAACACTGAAGCTTTCTTT.

The chain recombines TRBV10-1 with TRBJ2-1, with D perhaps TRBD2 (6 bases). V lost 2 bases and J lost 8, with 16 bases in between. The length of the CDR3 is 15 residues. Germline-derived CDR1 and CDR2 are WNHNN and SYGVQD (reference sequence). The CDR3 nucleotides read TGCGCCAGCAGTGAGAGAGGAGGGCCTGTAGATGAGCAGTTCTTC. It encodes CASSERGGPVDEQFF.

The rearrangement joins TRBV30 to TRBJ1-2; the match to TRBD1 covers 9 bases. The CDR3 has 14 residues. Germline loops: CDR1 GTSNPN, CDR2 SVGIG (reference sequence). V shed 1 base and J 8 bases; nucleotides not matched to a gene: 8. The CDR3 nucleotides read TGTGCCTGGAGTGCGGGACAGGGCTTTGTCGGCTACACCTTC. This gives the protein CAWSAGQGFVGYTF.

The rearrangement joins TRBV19 to TRBJ2-7; 8 bases line up with TRBD2. The CDR3 sequence is 15 residues long. Germline V lookup: CDR1 LNHDA, CDR2 SQIVND (reference sequence). With 8 bases clipped from V and 3 bases from J, the junction kept 12 bases outside the gene matches. The DNA for the CDR3 is TGTGCCAGTGGGAAGAGACTAGCGCAAGGCTACGAGCAGTACTTC. Protein: CASGKRLAQGYEQYF.

This chain links TRBV6-4 with TRBJ2-2; no reliable D call. V lost 4 bases to trimming and J lost 6 bases, with 9 bases between them. This CDR3 has 13 residues. Germline assignment: CDR1 MRHNA and CDR2 SNTAGT. The CDR3 DNA reads as TGTGCCAGCAGTGTCCAGCACTCCGGGGAGCTGTTTTTT. Translated: CASSVQHSGELFF.

The chain has TRBV10-2 and TRBJ2-2; the match to TRBD2 covers 7 bases. Germline CDR1 and CDR2: WSHSY and SAAADI. This CDR3 contains 17 residues. V lost 0 bases to trimming and J lost 0 bases; unmatched junction nucleotides: 4. As DNA, the CDR3 is TGCGCCAGCAGTGAGTCTTGGGACTACGCGAACACCGGGGAGCTGTTTTTT. It yields the protein CASSESWDYANTGELFF.

V and J are TRBV5-1 and TRBJ2-1; D gene uncertain. The germline gives CDR1 SGHRS, CDR2 YFSETQ. V was clipped by 4 bases and J by 8 bases, with 19 bases between them. The CDR3 loop spans 15 amino acids. CDR3 loop: CASSLGQDPGHEQFF. The CDR3 DNA is TGCGCCAGCAGCCTTGGGCAGGATCCAGGACATGAGCAGTTCTTC.

This clone showed up just a few times. The chain combines TRBV4-2 with TRBJ1-6; no clear D gene. V lost 4 bases, J lost 5 bases, and 12 bases lay in between. CDR1 and CDR2 (germline): LGHNA, YNFKEQ. CDR3 length: 15 residues. Here the CDR3 reads CASSPDGQDNSPLHF. CDR3 sequence (DNA): TGTGCCAGCAGCCCGGACGGCCAGGATAATTCACCCCTCCACTTT.